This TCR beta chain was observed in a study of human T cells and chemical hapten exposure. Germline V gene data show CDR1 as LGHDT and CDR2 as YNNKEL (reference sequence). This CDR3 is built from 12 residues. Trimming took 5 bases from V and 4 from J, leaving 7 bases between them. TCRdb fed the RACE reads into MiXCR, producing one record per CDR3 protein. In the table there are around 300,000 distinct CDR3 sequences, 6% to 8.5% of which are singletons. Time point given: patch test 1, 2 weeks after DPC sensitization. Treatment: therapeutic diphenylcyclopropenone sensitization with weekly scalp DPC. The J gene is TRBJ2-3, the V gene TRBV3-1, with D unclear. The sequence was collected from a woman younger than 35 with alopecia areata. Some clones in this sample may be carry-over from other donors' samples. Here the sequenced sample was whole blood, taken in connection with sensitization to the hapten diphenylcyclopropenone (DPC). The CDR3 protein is CASSSASDTQYF. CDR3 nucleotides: TGTGCCAGCAGCTCGGCTTCAGATACGCAGTATTTT.